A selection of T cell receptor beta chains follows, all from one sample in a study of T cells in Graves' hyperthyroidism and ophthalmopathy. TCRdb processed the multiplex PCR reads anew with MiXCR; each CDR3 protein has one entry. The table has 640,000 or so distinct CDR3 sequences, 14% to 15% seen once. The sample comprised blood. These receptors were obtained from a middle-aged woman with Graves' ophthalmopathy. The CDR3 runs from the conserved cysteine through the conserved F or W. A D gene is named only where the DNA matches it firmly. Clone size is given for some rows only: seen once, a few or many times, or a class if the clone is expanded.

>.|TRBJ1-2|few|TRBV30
CAWSVSRGNYGYTF
TGTGCCTGGAGTGTATCCAGGGGTAACTATGGCTACACCTTC
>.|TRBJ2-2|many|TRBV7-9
CASTVWGQNTGELFF
TGTGCCAGCACCGTTTGGGGGCAGAACACCGGGGAGCTGTTTTTT
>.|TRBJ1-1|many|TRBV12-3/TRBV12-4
CASSRTPGDTEAFF
TGTGCCAGCAGTAGGACACCCGGGGACACTGAAGCTTTCTTT
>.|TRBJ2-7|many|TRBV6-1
CASSKTGALDEQYF
TGTGCCAGCAGTAAAACCGGGGCCCTCGACGAGCAGTACTTC
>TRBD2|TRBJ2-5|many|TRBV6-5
CASSYSTGLAWQETQYF
TGTGCCAGCAGTTACTCTACGGGACTAGCATGGCAAGAGACCCAGTACTTC
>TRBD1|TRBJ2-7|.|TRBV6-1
CASRTGLTSYEQYF
TGTGCCAGCAGGACAGGGCTTACGTCCTACGAGCAGTACTTC
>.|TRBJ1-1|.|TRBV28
CASRNQGVHEAFF
TGTGCCAGCAGAAACCAAGGGGTACATGAAGCTTTCTTT
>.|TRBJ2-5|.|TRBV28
CASSLGSTRSQETQYF
TGTGCCAGCAGTTTAGGGTCAACCCGCTCCCAAGAGACCCAGTACTTC
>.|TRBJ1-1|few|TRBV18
CASSPTYLNTEAFF
TGTGCCAGCTCACCAACGTACTTGAACACTGAAGCTTTCTTT
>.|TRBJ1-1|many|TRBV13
CASNGNTEAFF
TGTGCCAGCAACGGTAACACTGAAGCTTTCTTT
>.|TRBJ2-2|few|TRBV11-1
CASSLSLGRGTGELFF
TGTGCCAGCAGCTTAAGCTTGGGCCGAGGCACCGGGGAGCTGTTTTTT
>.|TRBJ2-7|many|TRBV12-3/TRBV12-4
CASSPLSRTDSYEQYF
TGTGCCAGCAGTCCTTTAAGCCGGACAGACTCCTACGAGCAGTACTTC
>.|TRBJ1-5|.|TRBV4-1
CASSRNLATNQPQHF
TGCGCCAGCAGTCGAAATTTAGCCACCAATCAGCCCCAGCATTTT
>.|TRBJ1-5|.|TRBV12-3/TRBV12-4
CASSPGSLSNQPQHF
TGTGCCAGCAGCCCTGGCAGTCTGAGCAATCAGCCCCAGCATTTT
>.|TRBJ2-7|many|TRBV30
CAWATPGDPLYEQYF
TGTGCCTGGGCAACCCCCGGGGACCCCCTTTACGAGCAGTACTTC
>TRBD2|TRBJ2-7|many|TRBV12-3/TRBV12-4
CASSPGLAGASEQYF
TGTGCCAGCAGTCCGGGACTAGCGGGAGCCTCCGAGCAGTACTTC
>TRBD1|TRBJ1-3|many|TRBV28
CASSLGTGRNTIYF
TGTGCCAGCAGTTTAGGGACAGGGCGAAACACCATATATTTT
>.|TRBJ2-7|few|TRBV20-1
CSARDQGRGVSYEQYF
TGCAGTGCTAGAGATCAGGGGCGGGGAGTATCCTACGAGCAGTACTTC
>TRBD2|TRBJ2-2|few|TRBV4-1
CASSQEFGLARELFF
TGCGCCAGCAGCCAAGAGTTCGGACTAGCGAGGGAGCTGTTTTTT
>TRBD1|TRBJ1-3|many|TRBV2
CASRGQDFSGNTIYF
TGTGCCAGCAGGGGACAGGATTTCTCTGGAAACACCATATATTTT
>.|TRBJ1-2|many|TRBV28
CASSLERVRGYTF
TGTGCCAGCAGTTTAGAACGGGTTCGGGGCTACACCTTC
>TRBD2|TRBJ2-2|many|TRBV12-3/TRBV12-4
CASSPREGPTGELFF
TGTGCCAGCAGCCCGCGGGAGGGCCCCACCGGGGAGCTGTTTTTT
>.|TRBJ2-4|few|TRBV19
CAKLYIQYF
TGTGCCAAGCTCTACATTCAGTACTTC
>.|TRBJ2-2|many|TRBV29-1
CSVGLAEVSIGELFF
TGCAGCGTTGGGTTAGCGGAAGTATCAATCGGGGAGCTGTTTTTT